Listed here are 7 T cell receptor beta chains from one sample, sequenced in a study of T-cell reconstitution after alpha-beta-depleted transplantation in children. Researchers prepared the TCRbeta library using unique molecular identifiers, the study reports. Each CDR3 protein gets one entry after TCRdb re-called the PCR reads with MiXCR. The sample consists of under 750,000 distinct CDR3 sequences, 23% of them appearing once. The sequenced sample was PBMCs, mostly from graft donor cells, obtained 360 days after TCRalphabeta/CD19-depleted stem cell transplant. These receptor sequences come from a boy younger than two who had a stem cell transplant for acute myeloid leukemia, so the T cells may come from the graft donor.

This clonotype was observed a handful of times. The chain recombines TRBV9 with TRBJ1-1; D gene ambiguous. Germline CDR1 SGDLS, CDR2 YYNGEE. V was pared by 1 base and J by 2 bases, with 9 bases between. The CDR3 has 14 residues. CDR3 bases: TGTGCCAGCAGCGTATTAAATCCTAACACTGAAGCTTTCTTT. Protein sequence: CASSVLNPNTEAFF.

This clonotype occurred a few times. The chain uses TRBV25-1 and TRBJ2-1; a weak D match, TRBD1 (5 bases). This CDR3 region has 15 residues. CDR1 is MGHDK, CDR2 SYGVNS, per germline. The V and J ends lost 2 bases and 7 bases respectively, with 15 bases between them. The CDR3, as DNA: TGTGCCAGCAGTGAAGTGAAGGGGCGTCTGAATGAGCAGTTCTTC. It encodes CASSEVKGRLNEQFF. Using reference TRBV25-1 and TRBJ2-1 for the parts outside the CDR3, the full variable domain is EADIYQTPRYLVIGTGKKITLECSQTMGHDKMYWYQQDPGMELHLIHYSYGVNSTEKGDLSSESTVSRIRTEHFPLTLESARPSHTSQYLCASSEVKGRLNEQFFGPGTRLTVL.

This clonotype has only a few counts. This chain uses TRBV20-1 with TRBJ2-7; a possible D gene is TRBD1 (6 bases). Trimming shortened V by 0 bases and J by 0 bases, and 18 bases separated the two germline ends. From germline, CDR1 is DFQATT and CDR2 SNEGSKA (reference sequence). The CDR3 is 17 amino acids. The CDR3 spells CSARDLPGQSISYEQYV. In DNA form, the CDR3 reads TGCAGTGCTAGAGATTTACCAGGACAGTCGATCTCCTACGAGCAGTACGTC.

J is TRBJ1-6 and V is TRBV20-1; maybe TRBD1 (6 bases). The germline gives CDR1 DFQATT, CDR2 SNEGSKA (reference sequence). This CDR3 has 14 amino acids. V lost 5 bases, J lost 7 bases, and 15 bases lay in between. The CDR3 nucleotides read TGCAGTGCTTCTTCAGACAGGTGGAATTCACCCCTCCACTTT. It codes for CSASSDRWNSPLHF.

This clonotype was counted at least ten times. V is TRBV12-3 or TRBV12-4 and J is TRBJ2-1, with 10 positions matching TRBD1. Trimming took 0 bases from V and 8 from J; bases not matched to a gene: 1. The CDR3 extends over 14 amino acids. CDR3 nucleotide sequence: TGTGCCAGCAGTTTAGCCGGGACAGGGGATGAGCAGTTCTTC. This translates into CASSLAGTGDEQFF.

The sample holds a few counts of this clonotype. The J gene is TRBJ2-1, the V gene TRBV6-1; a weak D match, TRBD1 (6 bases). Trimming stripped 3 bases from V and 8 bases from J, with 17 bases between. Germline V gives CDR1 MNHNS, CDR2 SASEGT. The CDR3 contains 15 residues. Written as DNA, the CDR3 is TGTGCCAGCAGTGAGGGGTCAGGGGCGTTCGATGAGCAGTTCTTC. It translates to CASSEGSGAFDEQFF.

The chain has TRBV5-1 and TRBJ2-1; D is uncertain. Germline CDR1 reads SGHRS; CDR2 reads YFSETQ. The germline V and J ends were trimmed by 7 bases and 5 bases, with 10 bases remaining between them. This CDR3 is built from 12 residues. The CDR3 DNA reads TGCGCCAGCCTGGGTGGCCACAATGAGCAGTTCTTC. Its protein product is CASLGGHNEQFF.